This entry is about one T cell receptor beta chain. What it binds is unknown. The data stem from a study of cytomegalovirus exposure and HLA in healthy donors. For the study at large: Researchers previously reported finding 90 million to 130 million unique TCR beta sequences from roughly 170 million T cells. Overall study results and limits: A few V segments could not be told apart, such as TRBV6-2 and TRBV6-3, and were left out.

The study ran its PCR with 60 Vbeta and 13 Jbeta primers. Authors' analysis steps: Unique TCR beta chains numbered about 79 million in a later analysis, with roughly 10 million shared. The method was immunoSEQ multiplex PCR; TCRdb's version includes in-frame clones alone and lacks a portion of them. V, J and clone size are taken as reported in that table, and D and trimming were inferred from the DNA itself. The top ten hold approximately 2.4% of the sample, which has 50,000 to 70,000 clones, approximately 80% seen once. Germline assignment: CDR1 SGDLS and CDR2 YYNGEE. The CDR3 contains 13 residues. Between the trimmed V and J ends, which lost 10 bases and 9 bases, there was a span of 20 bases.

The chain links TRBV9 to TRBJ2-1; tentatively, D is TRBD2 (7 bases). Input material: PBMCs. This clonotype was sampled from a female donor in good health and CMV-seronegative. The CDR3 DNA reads TGTGCCGGCGGGGCGGGGGCGAGCAGTGAGCAGTTCTTC. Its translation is CAGGAGASSEQFF.